This T cell receptor beta chain was documented in a study of vaccination effects on CD4 cells after COVID-19. CDR1 is MRHNA, CDR2 SNTAGT, per germline. Trimming took off 3 bases at V and 8 bases at J, with 13 bases between the two ends. This CDR3 spans 13 amino acids. Measured with immunoSEQ multiplex PCR; TCRdb has only the in-frame clones, and not every one. In the table there are about 58,000 clones, approximately 80% of which are singletons. Study-level findings and limits: Clonal contraction was marked in infection- and vaccine-induced clones late after vaccination.

Once cultured for approximately 10 days, the cells underwent separation to obtain CD4+ T cells. Nobody among the vaccine recipients had prior SARS-CoV-2 infection (nucleocapsid antibodies were negative). As concerns this clone: Its antigen is still unknown.

The rearrangement uses TRBV6-4 and TRBJ1-2; the D gene is possibly TRBD1 (6 bases). Specimen: CD4+ T cells from PBMCs cultured without peptide, collected before COVID-19 vaccination. This receptor was identified in a human donor who received a COVID-19 vaccine. The CDR3 loop reads CASSDGGPGGYTF. In DNA form, the CDR3 reads TGTGCCAGCAGTGATGGGGGCCCGGGAGGCTACACCTTC.